One and the same sample provided the 13 T cell receptor beta chains below, sequenced in a study of cytomegalovirus exposure and HLA in healthy donors. PCR used 60 Vbeta primers and 13 Jbeta primers. Data came from immunoSEQ multiplex PCR; TCRdb stores just in-frame clones and leaves some out. The sample gives 200,000 to 250,000 clones, around 81% of which show up once; about 8% is in the top ten. Sequencing input: PBMCs. The receptors stem from a woman aged 60 to 75 in good health and CMV-seropositive.

This chain connects TRBV28 to TRBJ1-3, with D maybe TRBD1 (5 bases). The germline V gene encodes CDR1 MDHEN and CDR2 SYDVKM. The CDR3 loop spans 17 amino acids. Trimming removed 5 bases from V and 0 bases from J, with 17 bases in between. The CDR3 sequence is CASSRGGAERSGNTIYF. CDR3 sequence (DNA): TGTGCCAGCAGTCGCGGAGGGGCGGAACGCTCTGGAAACACCATATATTTT. Full variable domain (missing parts from reference TRBV28 and TRBJ1-3): DVKVTQSSRYLVKRTGEKVFLECVQDMDHENMFWYRQDPGLGLRLIYFSYDVKMKEKGDIPEGYSVSREKKERFSLILESASTNQTSMYLCASSRGGAERSGNTIYFGEGSWLTVV.

The CDR3 loop reads CASSLGAGEQFF. In DNA, the CDR3 is TGTGCCAGCAGCTTAGGGGCGGGAGAGCAGTTCTTC. This rearrangement joins TRBV7-9 to TRBJ2-1; D perhaps matches TRBD2 (6 bases). This CDR3 region has 12 residues. The V and J ends lost 1 base and 10 bases respectively, with 8 bases between them. CDR1 and CDR2 from the germline V gene are SEHNR and FQNEAQ (reference sequence).

The CDR3 here is CASSQDFTERNYGYTF. In DNA, the CDR3 is TGCGCCAGCAGCCAAGATTTCACAGAAAGAAACTATGGCTACACCTTC. The V and J genes are TRBV4-1 and TRBJ1-2; D gene unclear. Trimming stripped 0 bases from V and 2 bases from J, with 13 bases between. Germline-derived CDR1 and CDR2 are MGHRA and YSYEKL. The CDR3 contains 16 residues.

This clone was seen more than once but under ten times. V is TRBV9 and J is TRBJ2-5; TRBD2 matches 13 bases. Trimming cost V 4 bases and J 5 bases; bases outside gene matches: 5. The CDR3 extends over 15 amino acids. Germline CDR1 is SGDLS and CDR2 is YYNGEE. For the CDR3, the DNA is TGTGCCAGCAGCACCGGACTAGCGGGAGTGGAGACCCAGTACTTC. It translates to CASSTGLAGVETQYF.

In its sample, this clone was seen once. The chain recombines TRBV27 with TRBJ1-1, with a possible D match to TRBD1 (6 bases). CDR3 length equals 12 residues. V lost 10 bases to trimming and J lost 7 bases, with 16 bases between them. Germline V lookup: CDR1 MNHEY, CDR2 SMNVEV (reference sequence). CDR3 coding DNA: TGTGCCACCTACAGGGATGGTGGTGAAGCTTTCTTT. The encoded protein is CATYRDGGEAFF.

The CDR3 spells CASRRQPLAGAGEQYF. CDR3 nucleotide sequence: TGTGCCAGCAGACGCCAACCCCTAGCGGGAGCGGGTGAGCAGTACTTC. The chain employs TRBV6-6 and TRBJ2-7, with TRBD2 matching 10 bases. The germline V gene has CDR1 MNHNY and CDR2 SVGAGI (reference sequence). The junction had 15 bases not matched to a gene; V was cut back by 6 bases and J by 7 bases. The CDR3 is 16 residues long.

V and J are TRBV11-1 and TRBJ1-2; the match to TRBD1 covers 7 bases. Germline V gene sequence: CDR1 SGHAT, CDR2 FQDESV (reference sequence). V lost 5 bases and J lost 8; bases outside the gene matches: 8. The CDR3 extends over 13 amino acids. This CDR3 reads CASSVTGSTGYTF. CDR3 sequence (DNA): TGTGCCAGCAGCGTGACAGGGAGTACGGGCTACACCTTC. Combining the CDR3 with reference TRBV11-1 and TRBJ1-2 gives the whole variable domain EAEVAQSPRYKITEKSQAVAFWCDPISGHATLYWYRQILGQGPELLVQFQDESVVDDSQLPKDRFSAERLKGVDSTLKIQPAELGDSAMYLCASSVTGSTGYTFGSGTRLTVV.

This clone was seen a single time. The V and J genes are TRBV19 and TRBJ2-2, with 11 nucleotides matching TRBD2. The CDR3 totals 16 residues. V lost 8 bases and J lost 1; bases outside the gene matches: 6. The V gene's germline CDR1 is LNHDA and CDR2 SQIVND (reference sequence). The CDR3 bases are TGTGCCAGTCAGCGAACTAGCGGGAGGAACACCGGGGAGCTGTTTTTT. The encoded protein is CASQRTSGRNTGELFF.

The sample holds one count of this clone. The J gene is TRBJ2-2, the V gene TRBV12-5; D possibly corresponds to TRBD1 (5 bases). V dropped 5 bases and J dropped 6 bases, with 10 bases sitting between them. The germline gives CDR1 LGHNT, CDR2 FRNRAP. The CDR3 spans 13 residues. The CDR3 spells CASGPDRPGELFF. CDR3 DNA: TGTGCTAGTGGTCCCGACAGACCCGGGGAGCTGTTTTTT.

The chain carries TRBV19 and TRBJ2-6; D is ambiguous. CDR1 LNHDA and CDR2 SQIVND come from the germline V gene (reference sequence). The CDR3 has 16 amino acids. V was clipped by 5 bases and J by 3 bases, with 14 bases between them. The CDR3 reads CASSERVPGGANVLTF. For the CDR3, the DNA is TGTGCCAGTAGTGAGAGAGTCCCAGGTGGGGCCAACGTCCTGACTTTC.

The J gene is TRBJ2-7, the V gene TRBV5-1; D call uncertain. In germline, CDR1 is SGHRS, CDR2 YFSETQ. This CDR3 region has 10 residues. Trimming took off 0 bases at V and 9 bases at J, with 4 bases between the two ends. Here the CDR3 reads CASSLALQYF. In nucleotides, the CDR3 is TGCGCCAGCAGCTTGGCCCTGCAGTACTTC.

The chain employs TRBV5-6 and TRBJ2-2; 7 nucleotides agree with TRBD2. V lost 5 bases and J lost 4; bases outside the gene matches: 8. The CDR3 has 15 amino acids. Germline V gives CDR1 SGHDT, CDR2 YYEEEE. Here the CDR3 reads CASRSTGGFTGELFF. CDR3 nucleotide sequence: TGTGCCAGCAGATCCACCGGGGGGTTCACCGGGGAGCTGTTTTTT.

The chain employs TRBV4-1 and TRBJ1-3, with D unclear. Germline lookup yields CDR1 MGHRA and CDR2 YSYEKL. V was trimmed by 0 bases and J by 2 bases, leaving 14 bases between them. CDR3 length equals 17 residues. CDR3 in DNA: TGCGCCAGCAGCCAAGATTTGGAAGCTCGGGCTGGAAACACCATATATTTT. This sequence encodes CASSQDLEARAGNTIYF.